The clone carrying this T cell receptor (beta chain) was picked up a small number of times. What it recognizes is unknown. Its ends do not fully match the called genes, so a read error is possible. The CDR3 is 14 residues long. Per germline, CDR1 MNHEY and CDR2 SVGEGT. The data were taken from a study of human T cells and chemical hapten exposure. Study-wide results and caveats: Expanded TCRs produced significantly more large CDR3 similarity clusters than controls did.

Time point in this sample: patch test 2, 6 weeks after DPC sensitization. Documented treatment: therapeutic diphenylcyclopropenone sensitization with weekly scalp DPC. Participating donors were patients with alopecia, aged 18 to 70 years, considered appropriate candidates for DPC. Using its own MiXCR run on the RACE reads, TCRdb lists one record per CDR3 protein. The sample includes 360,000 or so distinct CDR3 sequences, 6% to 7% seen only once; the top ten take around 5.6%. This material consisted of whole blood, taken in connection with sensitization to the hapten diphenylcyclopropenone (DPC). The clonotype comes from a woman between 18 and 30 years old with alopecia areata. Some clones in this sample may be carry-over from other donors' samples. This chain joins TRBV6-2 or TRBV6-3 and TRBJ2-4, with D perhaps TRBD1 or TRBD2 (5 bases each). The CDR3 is CASRNFAGWESGIF. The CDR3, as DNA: TGTGCCAGCAGGAACTTTGCAGGGTGGGAATCGGGAATCTTC.